The present T cell receptor beta chain was sequenced within a study of T cell repertoires in cytomegalovirus infection. Study details: CMV infection plus the matching HLA type was flagged by public TCR beta signatures. Overall study results and limits: Identification of carriers of CMV plus the relevant HLA was performed using cumulative public TCR beta family frequency.

In this sample, this clonotype turned up many times. Its antigen is still unknown. TCRdb analysed the reads with MiXCR anew, one entry per CDR3 protein. Of approximately 1,000,000 distinct CDR3 sequences in the sample, about 33% were seen once. This TCR derives from a human donor in good health (CMV status not recorded). Some clones in this sample may be carry-over from other donors' samples. Sequenced here: cultured CD8+ T cells from PBMCs, sampled from culture after CMV antigen stimulation.

The CDR3 nucleotides are TGTGCCAGCAGTACTAGCGCGTACGAGACCCAGTACTTC. Protein product: CASSTSAYETQYF. This chain joins TRBV7-3 and TRBJ2-5; 7 positions agree with TRBD2. V was pared by 6 bases and J by 5 bases, with 6 bases of the junction left unmatched. CDR1 SGHTA and CDR2 FQGTGA come from the germline V gene. CDR3 size: 13 residues. Variable domain in full (rest from reference TRBV7-3 and TRBJ2-5): GAGVSQTPSNKVTEKGKYVELRCDPISGHTALYWYRQSLGQGPEFLIYFQGTGAADDSGLPNDRFFAVRPEGSVSTLKIQRTERGDSAVYLCASSTSAYETQYFGPGTRLLVL.